The 22 T cell receptor beta chains presented below share a single source sample, sequenced in a study of cytomegalovirus exposure and HLA in healthy donors. The PCR contained 60 Vbeta and 13 Jbeta primers. The data were produced by immunoSEQ multiplex PCR, yet TCRdb's version contains in-frame clones alone and is incomplete. This table has around 91,000 clones, 70% to 85% appearing once. Sequencing was done on a sample of PBMCs. These receptors were collected from a man between 18 and 35 years old in good health and CMV-seronegative.

The count of this clone is one. The rearrangement links TRBV7-2 to TRBJ1-1, with D hard to call. The CDR3 consists of 14 residues. The V and J ends lost 2 bases and 11 bases respectively, with 18 bases between them. Germline-derived CDR1 and CDR2 are SGHTA and FQGNSA. CDR3 region: CASSLSISSRLAFF. The CDR3 region has the DNA TGTGCCAGCAGCTTAAGTATATCAAGCAGGTTGGCTTTCTTT.

The chain carries TRBV28 and TRBJ2-1; TRBD2 aligns across 8 bases. V trimming: 7 bases; J trimming: 2 bases; junction bases outside the gene matches: 7. The length of the CDR3 is 15 residues. Germline CDR1 is MDHEN and CDR2 is SYDVKM. CDR3 protein: CASTVTSGTYNEQFF. In DNA, the CDR3 is TGTGCCAGCACCGTAACTAGCGGAACCTACAATGAGCAGTTCTTC.

Turning to this clone: The junction departs from germline at one end; a sequencing error may be responsible. The rearrangement links TRBV7-7 to TRBJ2-3; possibly TRBD1 for D (7 bases). The CDR3 sequence is 16 residues long. Germline V lookup: CDR1 SSHAT, CDR2 FNYEAQ (reference sequence). The CDR3 loop reads CASSPGGGQPTDTQYF. CDR3 coding DNA: TGTGCTAGCAGCCCCGGAGGGGGACAGCCCACAGATACGCAGTATTTT.

The rearrangement links TRBV5-6 to TRBJ1-5; D perhaps matches TRBD1 (6 bases). Trimming removed 0 bases at V and 2 bases at J, with 18 bases between. In germline, CDR1 is SGHDT, CDR2 YYEEEE. This CDR3 has 18 residues. The CDR3 DNA follows: TGTGCCAGCAGCTTGGTACTCGGGGGGCAGGGTGGCAATCAGCCCCAGCATTTT. Translated, it gives CASSLVLGGQGGNQPQHF.

Here the CDR3 reads CASSPLTSSMETQYF. CDR3 nucleotides: TGTGCCAGCTCACCCCTAACCTCGAGCATGGAGACCCAGTACTTC. V gene TRBV18 combines with J gene TRBJ2-5; no clear D. V dropped 3 bases and J dropped 5 bases, with 16 bases sitting between them. The CDR3 totals 15 residues. Germline V gene lookup returns CDR1 KGHSH and CDR2 LQKENI.

The chain links TRBV7-2 to TRBJ1-2; TRBD1 aligns across 7 bases. The CDR3 covers 13 residues. Losses at the gene ends were 3 bases for V and 8 bases for J; bases not matched to a gene: 6. CDR1 and CDR2 (germline): SGHTA, FQGNSA. In DNA, the CDR3 is TGTGCCAGCAGCTTCGACAGGGTAAAAGGCTACACCTTC. The encoded protein is CASSFDRVKGYTF.

The chain links TRBV30 to TRBJ1-2, with TRBD1 as a possible D gene (6 bases). The CDR3 loop spans 15 amino acids. Trimming took 0 bases from V and 1 from J, leaving 12 bases between them. The germline V gene encodes CDR1 GTSNPN and CDR2 SVGIG (reference sequence). CDR3 DNA sequence: TGTGCCTGGAGTGTACAGACAGGAGTTAACTATGGCTACACCTTC. Translated: CAWSVQTGVNYGYTF.

The chain employs TRBV9 and TRBJ1-6; D possibly corresponds to TRBD1 (6 bases). CDR1 is SGDLS, CDR2 YYNGEE, per germline. V lost 0 bases and J lost 8, with 21 bases in between. CDR3 size: 18 residues. CDR3 amino acids: CASSVVEPATGRDSPLHF. The CDR3 DNA follows: TGTGCCAGCAGCGTAGTGGAACCGGCGACAGGACGGGATTCACCCCTCCACTTT.

The chain recombines TRBV6-6 with TRBJ1-1, with 9 bases identical to TRBD1. CDR1 is MNHNY, CDR2 SVGAGI, per germline (reference sequence). The CDR3 is made up of 13 amino acids. The V and J ends lost 5 bases and 7 bases, in that order; junction bases with no gene match: 5. Here the CDR3 DNA reads TGTGCCAGCAGTCTACAGGGGGCCTATGAAGCTTTCTTT. Encoded protein: CASSLQGAYEAFF.

The chain employs TRBV5-1 and TRBJ1-1; D might be TRBD1 (6 bases). Germline CDR1 reads SGHRS; CDR2 reads YFSETQ. V was cut by 0 bases and J by 0 bases, with 12 bases left in between. The CDR3 runs 16 residues. The CDR3 sequence is CASSLAGEGLNTEAFF. The CDR3 nucleotides are TGCGCCAGCAGCTTGGCAGGGGAAGGCTTGAACACTGAAGCTTTCTTT.

This clone has a single count. The J gene is TRBJ2-1, the V gene TRBV6-6, with D possibly matching TRBD2 (6 bases). V lost 2 bases and J 5 bases, leaving 10 bases between the germline ends. The CDR3 covers 14 residues. CDR1 and CDR2 (germline): MNHNY, SVGAGI (reference sequence). In DNA form, the CDR3 reads TGTGCCAGCAGTTACCTTGGGACTCACAATGAGCAGTTCTTC. Its protein is CASSYLGTHNEQFF.

V is TRBV28 and J is TRBJ2-3; 14 nucleotides line up with TRBD2. Germline V gene sequence: CDR1 MDHEN, CDR2 SYDVKM. Germline trimming cut 5 bases from V and 3 bases from J; bases unmatched to any gene: 7. The CDR3 runs 17 residues. As DNA, the CDR3 is TGTGCCAGCAGTCCCTCGGGACTAGCGGGAGCAACAGATACGCAGTATTTT. Translation gives CASSPSGLAGATDTQYF.

The chain carries TRBV29-1 and TRBJ2-5; D is perhaps TRBD1 (6 bases). CDR1 and CDR2 (germline): SQVTM, ANQGSEA. V was trimmed by 1 base and J by 3 bases, leaving 21 bases between them. CDR3 length: 17 amino acids. As DNA, the CDR3 is TGCAGCGTTGAAGCCCCCGTCGGACAGCGTGAGGAAGAGACCCAGTACTTC. Protein: CSVEAPVGQREEETQYF.

V and J are TRBV29-1 and TRBJ1-1; D unclear. The CDR3 extends over 12 amino acids. Trimming cost V 1 base and J 1 base, with 4 bases left between them. Germline assignment: CDR1 SQVTM and CDR2 ANQGSEA. The DNA for the CDR3 is TGCAGCGTTGAAGGCAGGAACACTGAAGCTTTCTTT. Its translation is CSVEGRNTEAFF.

V gene TRBV21-1 combines with J gene TRBJ1-1; TRBD1 is taken as the D call from the table, unchecked against the DNA. TRBV21-1 is a pseudogene segment. The CDR3 contains 14 residues. The chain's CDR3 is CASSKVGANTEAFF. The CDR3 DNA is TGTGCCAGCAGCAAAGTGGGGGCGAACACTGAAGCTTTCTTT.

The genes are TRBV19 and TRBJ1-5; the D is unclear. The CDR3 is made up of 12 amino acids. The germline V and J ends were trimmed by 0 bases and 7 bases, with 4 bases remaining between them. The V gene's germline CDR1 is LNHDA and CDR2 SQIVND (reference sequence). This CDR3 reads CASSIEAQPQHF. CDR3 bases: TGTGCCAGTAGTATAGAAGCCCAGCCCCAGCATTTT.

This clone has a handful of counts. Other DNA sequences in this sample translate to the same CDR3. This chain links TRBV18 with TRBJ2-6; 9 bases align to TRBD2. Trimming at V came to 1 base and at J to 2 bases, leaving 6 bases not matched to a gene. CDR3 length equals 18 residues. CDR1 KGHSH and CDR2 LQKENI come from the germline V gene. CDR3 in DNA: TGTGCCAGCTCACCACGGACTAGCGCTTTGACTGGGGCCAACGTCCTGACTTTC. Its protein is CASSPRTSALTGANVLTF. Combining the CDR3 with reference TRBV18 and TRBJ2-6 gives the whole variable domain NAGVMQNPRHLVRRRGQEARLRCSPMKGHSHVYWYRQLPEEGLKFMVYLQKENIIDESGMPKERFSAEFPKEGPSILRIQQVVRGDSAAYFCASSPRTSALTGANVLTFGAGSRLTVL.

The chain joins TRBV19 to TRBJ1-5; D not resolved. CDR3 size: 15 residues. Looked up from germline, CDR1 is LNHDA and CDR2 is SQIVND (reference sequence). The ends were cut back, 5 bases at V and 0 bases at J, with 11 bases in the middle. The CDR3 protein is CASSFGRGSNQPQHF. DNA for the CDR3: TGTGCCAGTAGTTTCGGCCGAGGTAGCAATCAGCCCCAGCATTTT.

The chain joins TRBV18 to TRBJ2-3; TRBD1 agrees at 9 bases. V shed 2 bases, J shed 0 bases, and the junction held 9 bases outside the gene matches. The germline V gene has CDR1 KGHSH and CDR2 LQKENI. CDR3 length equals 18 residues. This CDR3 reads CASSPVQGAEPSTDTQYF. CDR3 bases: TGTGCCAGCTCACCAGTACAGGGGGCGGAACCTAGCACAGATACGCAGTATTTT. The full variable domain, rest sourced from reference TRBV18 and TRBJ2-3, is NAGVMQNPRHLVRRRGQEARLRCSPMKGHSHVYWYRQLPEEGLKFMVYLQKENIIDESGMPKERFSAEFPKEGPSILRIQQVVRGDSAAYFCASSPVQGAEPSTDTQYFGPGTRLTVL.

The chain uses TRBV28 and TRBJ2-5; 10 nucleotides align to TRBD2. The CDR3 runs to 18 residues. V lost 5 bases, J lost 5 bases, and 17 bases stayed unmatched. Germline V gene sequence: CDR1 MDHEN, CDR2 SYDVKM. Here the CDR3 reads CASSPHLGAGGHMETQYF. CDR3 nucleotide sequence: TGTGCCAGCAGTCCCCATTTAGGAGCGGGAGGGCATATGGAGACCCAGTACTTC.

The V and J genes are TRBV4-2 and TRBJ1-4; D might be TRBD1 (6 bases). This CDR3 region has 18 residues. With 0 bases removed from V and 8 bases from J, the gap between germline ends came to 22 bases. CDR1 and CDR2 from the germline V gene are LGHNA and YNFKEQ. The CDR3 region is CASSQDRGGPSSGEKLFF. The CDR3 region has the DNA TGTGCCAGCAGCCAAGACAGGGGAGGGCCCTCGTCGGGGGAAAAACTGTTTTTT.

This sequence joins TRBV9 and TRBJ2-3, with TRBD1 matching 8 bases. The CDR3 contains 15 residues. Germline CDR1 is SGDLS and CDR2 is YYNGEE. Losses at the gene ends were 2 bases for V and 2 bases for J; bases not matched to a gene: 4. The CDR3 DNA is TGTGCCAGCAGCGTCTGGACAGGGTCCACAGATACGCAGTATTTT. It is translated as CASSVWTGSTDTQYF.